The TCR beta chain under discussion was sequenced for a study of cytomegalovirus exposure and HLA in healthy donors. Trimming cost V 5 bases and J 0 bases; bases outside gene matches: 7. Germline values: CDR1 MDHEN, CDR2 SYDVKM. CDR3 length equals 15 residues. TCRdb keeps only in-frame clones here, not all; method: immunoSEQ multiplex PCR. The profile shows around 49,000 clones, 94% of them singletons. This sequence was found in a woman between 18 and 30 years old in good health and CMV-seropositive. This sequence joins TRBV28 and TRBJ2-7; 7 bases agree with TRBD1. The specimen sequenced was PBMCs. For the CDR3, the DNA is TGTGCCAGCAGTGTCGGGACAGAATACTCCTACGAGCAGTACTTC. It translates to CASSVGTEYSYEQYF. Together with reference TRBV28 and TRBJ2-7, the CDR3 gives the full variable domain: DVKVTQSSRYLVKRTGEKVFLECVQDMDHENMFWYRQDPGLGLRLIYFSYDVKMKEKGDIPEGYSVSREKKERFSLILESASTNQTSMYLCASSVGTEYSYEQYFGPGTRLTVT.